This TCR beta chain is from a study of blood T cell repertoires in COVID-19. At the level of the study: Acute-phase and convalescent COVID-19 samples originated in the United States, Italy and Spain. From T cells, B-cell-depleted T cells, or PBMCs came the material, which was cDNA or gDNA.

V gave up 7 bases and J gave up 5 bases; unmatched junction bases: 4. Germline V gene lookup returns CDR1 SNHLY and CDR2 FYNNEI. The CDR3 is 12 amino acids. Original data processing: Amplification with reference gene primers provided the estimates of nucleated cell counts. Assay: immunoSEQ multiplex PCR; the TCRdb copy retains only in-frame clones and omits some. V, J and clone size are those of that table, while D and trimming were read from the DNA. In the table there are some 66,000 clones, around 93% of which are singletons. This TCR was sampled from a human donor in a cohort sampled during active COVID-19. The chain carries TRBV2 and TRBJ1-2; 7 nucleotides agree with TRBD1. The sample consisted of peripheral blood. The CDR3: CASTEGAYGYTF. Written as DNA, the CDR3 is TGTGCCAGCACCGAGGGGGCTTATGGCTACACCTTC.